The T cell receptor (beta chain) under discussion was sequenced for a study of blood T cell repertoires in COVID-19 (dated by TCRdb to about 2020). About the investigation overall: The collaborator samples originated in the United States, Italy and Spain and spanned the acute and convalescent phases of COVID-19. The material from the prospective study consisted of cDNA or gDNA derived from T cells, B-cell-depleted T cells, or PBMCs. Where HLA class I and class II types were available, the types were taken from metadata supplied by the sample provider, not from assay-based typing. A freely available public database, intended as a resource for researchers studying the immune response to SARS-CoV-2, is where the repertoires were released. The dataset comprised deeply sampled blood TCRbeta repertoires from subjects exposed to, actively infected with, or recovered from COVID-19. A de-identified subject ID, COVID-19 status, age in years and sex were almost always included in the sample metadata. The samples were drawn from two sources: the first 160 participants of the ongoing ImmuneRACE study, and some 1,300 subjects contributed by 6 global collaborators. Overall results and qualifications from the work: The amount of clinical and demographic metadata varied by source and participant and was provided uncurated.

With regard to this clone: The antigen it recognizes is unknown. No clone much larger than this one lies a single base away; base qualities are absent.

The collaborating institutions used their own protocols to collect whole blood in K2EDTA tubes. For TCRbeta analysis, collaborators shipped samples as frozen whole blood, isolated PBMCs, or DNA extracted from either of those sample types. TCRbeta CDR3 regions were amplified from genomic DNA by means of the immunoSEQ Assay, a bias-controlled multiplex PCR. Processing in the source paper ran as follows. The number of nucleated cells in each sample was estimated from the amplification of reference gene primers within the assay. To quantify the absolute abundance of each unique TCRbeta CDR3 rearrangement, sequence reads were collapsed and filtered. For each sample, productive Simpson clonality was calculated by taking the square root of Simpson's diversity index across productive rearrangements. TCRdb stores this immuneACCESS table with in-frame sequences only. Part of the clones is absent; in the studies checked, under half of the shortfall reflects unresolved V genes, and no reason is known for the rest. Clonal size and the V and J genes are those of that table, whereas D and trimming came from the DNA. The sample has roughly 120,000 clones on record, roughly 84% of them singletons. The ten largest make up under 4% of the sample.

Specimen: peripheral blood. This receptor was obtained from a man aged 35 to 55 with acute or convalescent COVID-19.

The DNA reads as follows: TGTGCCAGCAGCCCCCGGGGTTCGAGCGGAGAGACCCAGTACTTC. It codes for CASSPRGSSGETQYF. The chain links TRBV7-2 with TRBJ2-5; the D gene is possibly TRBD2, with 5 bases matching. Between the V and J ends, shortened by 5 bases and 4 bases respectively, the junction contains 17 bases. Taken from the germline V gene, the CDR1 and CDR2 loops are SGHTA and FQGNSA. Taken from cysteine to phenylalanine, the CDR3 has 15 residues. Only the CDR3 DNA stays, 45 bases, in frame from base 1. With the portions outside the CDR3 filled from the reference TRBV7-2 and TRBJ2-5 genes, the complete variable region becomes GAGVSQSPSNKVTEKGKDVELRCDPISGHTALYWYRQSLGQGLEFLIYFQGNSAPDKSGLPSDRFSAERTGGSVSTLTIQRTQQEDSAVYLCASSPRGSSGETQYFGPGTRLLVL.